A selection of T cell receptor beta chains follows, all from one sample in a study of cytomegalovirus exposure and HLA in healthy donors. Sequenced by immunoSEQ multiplex PCR; TCRdb stores in-frame clones only, minus some. The sample holds 76,000 or so clones, less than 80% seen once. The sample comprised PBMCs. The origin of the receptors is a man under 40 in good health and CMV-seronegative. CDR3s include the opening cysteine and the closing phenylalanine or tryptophan. D genes are given only for firm matches. Some rows have no size entry. The others give once, few or many, or a class for an expanded clone.

TRBV6-5,12,.,TRBJ1-5,.,CASRSGNQPQHF,TGTGCCAGCAGGTCGGGAAATCAGCCCCAGCATTTT
TRBV6-5,15,.,TRBJ2-1,.,CASSGYRGGYNEQFF,TGTGCCAGCAGTGGATACAGGGGAGGATACAATGAGCAGTTCTTC
TRBV5-1,14,.,TRBJ2-1,few,CASSSSLANNEQFF,TGCGCCAGCAGCTCTTCCCTAGCAAACAATGAGCAGTTCTTC
TRBV6-1,15,.,TRBJ1-3,.,CASSFGQSSGNTIYF,TGTGCCAGCAGTTTTGGACAGTCCTCTGGAAACACCATATATTTT
TRBV19,13,.,TRBJ1-4,once,CASSRGTNEKLFF,TGTGCCAGTAGCAGGGGTACTAATGAAAAACTGTTTTTT
TRBV10-1,20,.,TRBJ1-5,.,CASSEVRESYLVVVGGPQHF,TGCGCCAGCAGTGAGGTCAGGGAATCTTATCTCGTCGTAGTGGGGGGACCCCAGCATTTT
TRBV5-6,16,TRBD2,TRBJ2-2,.,CASSLGIAGRTGELFF,TGTGCCAGCAGCTTGGGGATAGCGGGTAGAACCGGGGAGCTGTTTTTT
TRBV18,13,.,TRBJ1-3,.,CASSSQAGNTIYF,TGTGCCAGCTCCTCGCAGGCTGGAAACACCATATATTTT
TRBV6-1,14,.,TRBJ1-4,.,CASSRSGVWEKLFF,TGTGCCAGCAGCCGGTCGGGGGTCTGGGAAAAACTGTTTTTT
TRBV6-5,14,.,TRBJ1-6,once,CASGWTTSNSPLHF,TGTGCCAGCGGATGGACTACCTCTAATTCACCCCTCCACTTT
TRBV19,13,.,TRBJ1-1,.,CASSIWGDTEAFF,TGTGCCAGTAGTATTTGGGGCGACACTGAAGCTTTCTTT
TRBV18,14,.,TRBJ2-7,once,CASSSRGLTDEQYF,TGTGCCAGCTCATCCAGGGGTTTGACGGACGAGCAGTACTTC
TRBV5-1,15,TRBD1,TRBJ2-2,.,CASSVGQGGTGELFF,TGCGCCAGCAGCGTGGGACAGGGAGGTACCGGGGAGCTGTTTTTT